The 9 T cell receptor beta chains below come from one sample, sequenced in a study of T-cell memory formation after mild COVID-19. TCRdb reprocessed the 5' RACE reads with MiXCR, giving one entry per CDR3 protein. The data show 470,000 or so distinct CDR3 sequences, around a sixth seen once. Sequenced input: PBMCs or a T cell subset sorted from them (not recorded which). The receptors derive from an adult woman who had mild COVID-19 (a few samples of this study predate the infection). Cell type and time point are not known.

There are many counts of this clonotype. The chain carries TRBV7-8 and TRBJ1-5, with a possible D match to TRBD1 (6 bases). The CDR3 is 16 residues long. Germline values: CDR1 SGHVS, CDR2 FQNEAQ. V lost 5 bases to trimming and J lost 1 base, with 15 bases between them. The CDR3 is CASSLYLRGSNQPQHF. The DNA for the CDR3 is TGTGCCAGCAGCCTATACCTCAGGGGAAGCAATCAGCCCCAGCATTTT. The variable domain in full, with the rest retrieved from reference TRBV7-8 and TRBJ1-5, is GAGVSQSPRYKVAKRGQDVALRCDPISGHVSLFWYQQALGQGPEFLTYFQNEAQLDKSGLPSDRFFAERPEGSVSTLKIQRTQQEDSAVYLCASSLYLRGSNQPQHFGDGTRLSIL.

The chain recombines TRBV7-8 with TRBJ1-1, with D hard to call. This CDR3 spans 14 amino acids. The germline CDR1 and CDR2 sequences are SGHVS and FQNEAQ. V lost 2 bases and J lost 3, with 10 bases in between. The CDR3: CASSLRQQYTEAFF. The CDR3 coding sequence is TGTGCCAGCAGCTTAAGGCAACAGTACACTGAAGCTTTCTTT.

V is TRBV10-3 and J is TRBJ2-7, with D unresolved. Trimming removed 0 bases from V and 0 bases from J, with 3 bases in between. The CDR3 consists of 13 residues. The germline V gene has CDR1 ENHRY and CDR2 SYGVKD. The CDR3 bases are TGTGCCATCAGTGAGTCCAGCTCCTACGAGCAGTACTTC. It translates to CAISESSSYEQYF.

The chain uses TRBV24-1 and TRBJ2-1; D is unresolved. V gave up 5 bases and J gave up 5 bases, with 6 bases separating them. Germline V lookup: CDR1 KGHDR, CDR2 SFDVKD. CDR3 length: 12 amino acids. The CDR3 is CATSVMDNEQFF. In DNA, the CDR3 is TGTGCCACCAGTGTTATGGACAATGAGCAGTTCTTC.

This clonotype was recorded at least ten times. The J gene is TRBJ2-1, the V gene TRBV11-2; D is unclear. The CDR3 sequence is 12 residues long. With 2 bases removed from V and 3 bases from J, the gap between germline ends came to 2 bases. Germline V gene lookup returns CDR1 SGHAT and CDR2 FQNNGV. The CDR3, as DNA: TGTGCCAGCAGCTTATTCTACAATGAGCAGTTCTTC. It codes for CASSLFYNEQFF.

This clonotype was recorded a few times. DNA of the CDR3: TGCAGTGCTCAGGATGCTAGGGCTGGAAACACCATATATTTT. It yields the protein CSAQDARAGNTIYF. The chain couples TRBV20-1 to TRBJ1-3; D call uncertain. Trimming cost V 5 bases and J 2 bases, with 13 bases left between them. The CDR3 extends over 14 amino acids. CDR1 is DFQATT, CDR2 SNEGSKA, per germline (reference sequence).

This clonotype was counted a few times. The J gene is TRBJ2-3, the V gene TRBV27; D uncertain. Trimming removed 5 bases from V and 2 bases from J, with 14 bases in between. Germline assignment: CDR1 MNHEY and CDR2 SMNVEV (reference sequence). The CDR3 sequence is 15 residues long. The CDR3 is CASSPRLAVTDTQYF. In DNA form, the CDR3 reads TGTGCCAGCAGTCCCCGACTCGCGGTCACAGATACGCAGTATTTT.

The chain combines TRBV6-5 with TRBJ2-7; D is unclear. Per germline, CDR1 MNHEY and CDR2 SVGAGI. The CDR3 sequence is 13 residues long. V lost 4 bases and J lost 0, with 7 bases in between. DNA of the CDR3: TGTGCCAGCAGTTCGAGTACCTCCTACGAGCAGTACTTC. It encodes CASSSSTSYEQYF.

This clonotype was detected many times. The genes are TRBV7-9 and TRBJ1-2; no reliable D call. Germline V gene data show CDR1 as SEHNR and CDR2 as FQNEAQ (reference sequence). This CDR3 has 13 amino acids. Trimming left V 5 bases short and J 4 bases short, with 11 bases between. The CDR3 DNA sequence: TGTGCCAGCAGCACCGACGGACCCTATGGCTACACCTTC. Translated: CASSTDGPYGYTF.